This TCR beta chain was documented in a study of blood T cell repertoires in COVID-19. Overall study context: Samples of COVID-19 (acute and convalescent) were obtained from the United States, Italy and Spain.

Per the original methods: Reference gene primer amplification in the assay estimated nucleated cell counts. TCRdb's copy holds only in-frame clones and misses some; the assay was immunoSEQ multiplex PCR. V and J calls and clone size are as listed in that table; D and trimming were resolved from the DNA. This table has over 250,000 clones, approximately 91% appearing once. The V and J ends lost 0 bases and 3 bases, in that order; junction bases with no gene match: 2. The CDR3 is made up of 14 amino acids. Grouping used clinical history reported by participants in a survey and questionnaire. Two negative PCRs, clearance, or symptom resolution had been documented for recovered Cohort 3 donors.

The clonotype originates from a woman between 25 and 40 years old who had recovered from COVID-19. The sequencing input was PBMCs or T cells enriched from blood (not recorded which). The chain combines TRBV5-3 with TRBJ2-7; 8 bases agree with TRBD1. TRBV5-3 belongs to the ORF category, with a function that is uncertain. The CDR3 bases are TGTGCCAGAAGCTTGGCCACAGGGGGCTACGAGCAGTACTTC. Its protein product is CARSLATGGYEQYF.